This T cell receptor (beta chain) appears in the sequencing data of a study of blood T cell repertoires in COVID-19. As originally analysed: It was from reference gene primer amplification that nucleated cell counts were estimated. The assay was immunoSEQ multiplex PCR, and TCRdb's table has in-frame clones only and misses some. The D gene and trimming were derived from the DNA, and the V and J assignments and clone size from that table. The sample holds about 270,000 clones; 80% to 90% are singletons and the top ten take under 3%. Donors were grouped by their self-reported clinical history. Donors in Cohort 3 counted as recovered after two negative PCRs, clearance, or symptom resolution. Per germline, CDR1 LNHDA and CDR2 SQIVND (reference sequence). The CDR3 extends over 15 amino acids. V trimming: 7 bases; J trimming: 5 bases; junction bases outside the gene matches: 8.

J is TRBJ1-6 and V is TRBV19; 7 bases line up with TRBD1. The sample was PBMCs or T cells enriched from blood (not recorded which). This sequence was found in a woman between 18 and 29 years old who had recovered from COVID-19. CDR3 nucleotide sequence: TGTGCCAGTAAGCAGGGACAGAGCCATAATTCACCCCTCCACTTT. Translation gives CASKQGQSHNSPLHF.